A single sample gave rise to the 20 T cell receptor beta chains below, sequenced in a study of read filtering for tumor transcriptome and immune sequencing. The library was built from around 400 ng RNA with molecular barcoded adaptors for alpha/delta and beta/gamma chains. TCRdb passed the reads through MiXCR, listing each CDR3 protein once. The data contain 35,000 to 45,000 distinct CDR3 sequences, roughly an eighth of them seen just once; the ten biggest clones take up less than 45%. The sample was a population of CD138-negative cells sorted from bone marrow. These receptors came from a donor aged 40 or over with multiple myeloma.

This clonotype was picked up many times. The V and J genes are TRBV11-1 and TRBJ2-7; 8 bases are shared with TRBD1. This CDR3 is 14 amino acids long. Germline V gene lookup returns CDR1 SGHAT and CDR2 FQDESV (reference sequence). V shed 5 bases, J shed 4 bases, and the junction held 7 bases outside the gene matches. The CDR3: CASSRTGLGYEQYF. Written as DNA, the CDR3 is TGTGCCAGCAGCCGGACAGGGCTAGGATACGAGCAGTACTTC.

This clonotype came up many times. This chain uses TRBV18 with TRBJ1-1, with TRBD1 matching over 9 bases. V was pared by 5 bases and J by 3 bases, with 7 bases of the junction left unmatched. The germline gives CDR1 KGHSH, CDR2 LQKENI. The CDR3 extends over 15 amino acids. Here the CDR3 reads CASSAQGAGDTEAFF. CDR3 nucleotides: TGTGCCAGCTCAGCACAGGGGGCGGGTGACACTGAAGCTTTCTTT.

This clonotype was recorded many times. The V and J genes are TRBV4-2 and TRBJ2-1; 10 positions match TRBD1. The CDR3 runs to 16 residues. Germline values: CDR1 LGHNA, CDR2 YNFKEQ. The junction had 13 bases not matched to a gene; V was cut back by 4 bases and J by 10 bases. CDR3 DNA sequence: TGTGCCAGCAGCCTAACCGGGACAGGGGCCCTCGGGGAGCAGTTCTTC. It codes for CASSLTGTGALGEQFF.

This clonotype was found many times. The chain links TRBV20-1 to TRBJ2-7; no firm D call. V lost 5 bases, J lost 7 bases, and 18 bases lay in between. Looked up from germline, CDR1 is DFQATT and CDR2 is SNEGSKA (reference sequence). The CDR3 runs to 13 residues. Here the CDR3 reads CSASMGSLWEQYF. The CDR3 DNA reads TGCAGTGCTTCCATGGGGTCCCTTTGGGAGCAGTACTTC.

This clonotype was found many times. This chain joins TRBV4-1 and TRBJ1-1; D unclear. Trimming stripped 4 bases from V and 1 base from J, with 13 bases between. CDR3 length: 15 amino acids. Germline V gene data show CDR1 as MGHRA and CDR2 as YSYEKL. CDR3 bases: TGCGCCAGCAGCCTCGTAACGGGAACGAACACTGAAGCTTTCTTT. As protein: CASSLVTGTNTEAFF.

This clonotype rates as medium-sized. This chain links TRBV20-1 with TRBJ2-1, with unresolved D. V lost 3 bases and J lost 6, with 21 bases in between. Germline lookup yields CDR1 DFQATT and CDR2 SNEGSKA (reference sequence). This CDR3 has 16 amino acids. The CDR3 is CSARPTGTPQLNEQFF. Here the CDR3 DNA reads TGCAGTGCTAGGCCAACGGGTACCCCCCAGCTCAATGAGCAGTTCTTC.

As regards this clonotype: This clone may be a read error of a much larger clone one base away. In this CDR3 the conserved last residue, phenylalanine or tryptophan, is missing, so a read error is likely. The chain is built from TRBV29-1 and TRBJ2-2; D may match TRBD1 or TRBD2 (5 bases each). CDR1 is SQVTM, CDR2 ANQGSEA, per germline. CDR3 size: 13 residues. CDR3 sequence reads: CSLGEGITGELFS. The CDR3 DNA reads TGCTCTCTGGGGGAAGGGATCACCGGGGAGCTGTTTTCT.

This clonotype was recorded many times. This chain links TRBV4-3 with TRBJ1-4; D possibly corresponds to TRBD1 (5 bases). Germline values: CDR1 LGHNA, CDR2 YSLEER. The CDR3 covers 16 residues. V was trimmed by 0 bases and J by 4 bases, leaving 12 bases between them. CDR3 coding DNA: TGCGCCAGCAGCCAAGATCGTGGGGCGAATAATGAAAAACTGTTTTTT. Its translation is CASSQDRGANNEKLFF.

This clonotype appeared many times. This chain links TRBV7-2 with TRBJ2-5; 10 positions agree with TRBD2. With 8 bases clipped from V and 5 bases from J, the junction kept 20 bases outside the gene matches. CDR3 length: 18 amino acids. Germline-derived CDR1 and CDR2 are SGHTA and FQGNSA. The CDR3, as DNA: TGTGCCAGCTCGAAAGGAGCGGGAGGGCCCTATTCGGGGGAGACCCAGTACTTC. As protein: CASSKGAGGPYSGETQYF. Full variable domain (missing parts from reference TRBV7-2 and TRBJ2-5): GAGVSQSPSNKVTEKGKDVELRCDPISGHTALYWYRQSLGQGLEFLIYFQGNSAPDKSGLPSDRFSAERTGGSVSTLTIQRTQQEDSAVYLCASSKGAGGPYSGETQYFGPGTRLLVL.

This clonotype has a handful of counts. This sequence may be a read error, since a much larger clone differs from it by one base. The chain uses TRBV20-1 and TRBJ1-2; D gene uncertain. CDR3 length: 12 amino acids. Germline-derived CDR1 and CDR2 are DFQATT and SNEGSKA (reference sequence). CDR3 DNA: TGCGGTGCTAGATCCCCAGAGTATGGCTACACCTTC. Translated, it gives CGARSPEYGYTF.

In this sample, this clonotype turned up many times. The V gene is TRBV2, the J gene TRBJ2-1; a possible D gene is TRBD1 (5 bases). CDR1 and CDR2 (germline): SNHLY, FYNNEI. There are 15 residues in the CDR3. Deletions cut 10 bases from V and 9 bases from J, with 25 bases between. This CDR3 reads CATNEGPSRQGEQFF. In DNA, the CDR3 is TGTGCCACCAATGAAGGACCTTCCCGCCAGGGTGAGCAGTTCTTC.

The chain recombines TRBV3-1 with TRBJ2-1; TRBD1 might be the D (6 bases). V gave up 3 bases and J gave up 5 bases, with 11 bases separating them. The CDR3 runs 14 residues. Germline V lookup: CDR1 LGHDT, CDR2 YNNKEL (reference sequence). The CDR3 reads CASSHQGFHNEQFF. As DNA, the CDR3 is TGTGCCAGCAGCCACCAGGGGTTTCACAATGAGCAGTTCTTC.

This clonotype was recorded at least ten times. The rearrangement links TRBV7-8 to TRBJ1-3; possible D gene TRBD1, 6 bases. Germline assignment: CDR1 SGHVS and CDR2 FQNEAQ. Trimming removed 10 bases at V and 5 bases at J, with 18 bases between. The CDR3 is 14 amino acids. The CDR3 reads CATATGTQRNTIYF. In nucleotides, the CDR3 is TGTGCCACCGCAACCGGGACACAACGAAACACCATATATTTT.

This clonotype was found many times. The chain has TRBV19 and TRBJ2-3, with 10 bases matching TRBD2. The germline gives CDR1 LNHDA, CDR2 SQIVND (reference sequence). The trim removed 7 bases at V and 1 base at J, leaving 5 bases unmatched. CDR3 length: 15 amino acids. The CDR3 spells CASNTGLAGTDTQYF. DNA of the CDR3: TGTGCCAGTAATACCGGACTAGCGGGCACAGATACGCAGTATTTT.

At least ten counts were recorded for this clonotype. V and J are TRBV20-1 and TRBJ2-7; D gene unclear. Germline values: CDR1 DFQATT, CDR2 SNEGSKA (reference sequence). Trimming shortened V by 2 bases and J by 3 bases, and 5 bases separated the two germline ends. The CDR3 is 11 residues long. CDR3 in amino acids: CSARSGYEQYF. CDR3 sequence (DNA): TGCAGTGCTAGATCCGGCTACGAGCAGTACTTC.

This clonotype was seen at least ten times. V usage is TRBV12-3 or TRBV12-4 and J usage is TRBJ1-1; the match to TRBD1 covers 10 bases. The CDR3 consists of 16 residues. V was clipped by 6 bases and J by 1 base; unmatched bases: 8. CDR3 nucleotide sequence: TGTGCCAGCAGGGAAAGCCGACAGGGGGCGAACACTGAAGCTTTCTTT. Its translation: CASRESRQGANTEAFF.

This clonotype was seen ten or more times. V is TRBV10-3 and J is TRBJ2-7; no clear D. V lost 9 bases to trimming and J lost 4 bases, with 16 bases between them. Germline CDR1 and CDR2: ENHRY and SYGVKD. The CDR3 consists of 13 residues. The CDR3 bases are TGTGCCATAGGGCCAGCCCAGATTTACGAGCAGTACTTC. Protein product: CAIGPAQIYEQYF.

This clonotype was observed at least ten times. The V and J genes are TRBV2 and TRBJ2-1, with D perhaps TRBD2 (5 bases). Trimming took off 2 bases at V and 5 bases at J, with 13 bases between the two ends. Germline V CDR1 and CDR2: SNHLY, FYNNEI. The CDR3 has 15 amino acids. The CDR3 loop reads CASSEYRGRNNEQFF. In nucleotides, the CDR3 is TGTGCCAGCAGTGAATACCGGGGTCGGAACAATGAGCAGTTCTTC. The entire variable domain, with the rest obtained from reference TRBV2 and TRBJ2-1, is as follows: EPEVTQTPSHQVTQMGQEVILRCVPISNHLYFYWYRQILGQKVEFLVSFYNNEISEKSEIFDDQFSVERPDGSNFTLKIRSTKLEDSAMYFCASSEYRGRNNEQFFGPGTRLTVL.

The chain joins TRBV3-1 to TRBJ2-1; 9 bases are shared with TRBD2. The V gene's germline CDR1 is LGHDT and CDR2 YNNKEL (reference sequence). The ends lost 0 bases at V and 9 bases at J; junction bases unmatched: 12. The CDR3 contains 17 residues. In nucleotides, the CDR3 is TGTGCCAGCAGCCAAGAACTTAAGGGCGGGAGGGCCGGTGAGCAGTTCTTC. Residues: CASSQELKGGRAGEQFF.

This clonotype was recorded only once. At one of its ends the junction is not consistent with the germline gene, which may arise from a read error. The rearrangement uses TRBV14 and TRBJ2-7; D uncertain. The CDR3 is 14 amino acids. CDR1 is SGHDN and CDR2 is FVKESK in the germline V gene. CDR3 sequence: CASNQAEFSYEQYF. The CDR3 bases are TGTGCCAGCAACCAAGCTGAGTTCTCCTACGAGCAGTACTTC.